A single sample gave rise to the 26 T cell receptor beta chains below, sequenced in a study of T cell responses to AZD1222 COVID-19 vaccine. Generated by immunoSEQ multiplex PCR, the TCRdb table keeps only in-frame clones and is missing some. The sample lists tens of thousands of clones, 86% seen once, with roughly 8.7% in the top ten. The input for sequencing was peripheral blood, taken on day 0 of AZD1222 vaccination. These TCRs come from an adult in good health.

The chain uses TRBV2 and TRBJ1-6, with a possible D match to TRBD1 (6 bases). The V end lost 2 bases, the J end lost 7 bases, and 15 bases lay between the germline ends. The germline CDR1 and CDR2 sequences are SNHLY and FYNNEI. The CDR3 is 16 residues long. The CDR3 DNA sequence: TGTGCCAGCAGTGAATTGGGGGCAGACCAGAATTCACCCCTCCACTTT. Its translation is CASSELGADQNSPLHF.

This clone was seen once. The chain joins TRBV25-1 to TRBJ1-3; the D gene is possibly TRBD1 (5 bases). Trimming took 3 bases from V and 0 from J, leaving 9 bases between them. In germline, CDR1 is MGHDK, CDR2 SYGVNS. The CDR3 totals 15 residues. The CDR3 sequence: CASSDRVGSGNTIYF. In DNA form, the CDR3 reads TGTGCCAGCAGTGACAGGGTTGGCTCTGGAAACACCATATATTTT.

Here the CDR3 reads CASSNRGSRSSYNSPLHF. In DNA form, the CDR3 reads TGTGCCAGCAGCAACCGGGGCAGCCGAAGCTCCTATAATTCACCCCTCCACTTT. This rearrangement joins TRBV9 to TRBJ1-6; the D gene is possibly TRBD1 (5 bases). The CDR3 is made up of 18 amino acids. The V and J ends lost 4 bases and 0 bases respectively, with 17 bases between them. The germline V gene encodes CDR1 SGDLS and CDR2 YYNGEE.

This clone was seen only once. V is TRBV18 and J is TRBJ2-1, with a tentative D call TRBD2 (5 bases). The length of the CDR3 is 15 residues. V was pared by 2 bases and J by 8 bases, with 16 bases between. In germline, CDR1 is KGHSH, CDR2 LQKENI. The CDR3 DNA sequence: TGTGCCAGCTCACCAGTATCCGGAGCGGTTGATGAGCAGTTCTTC. It translates to CASSPVSGAVDEQFF. Full variable domain (missing parts from reference TRBV18 and TRBJ2-1): NAGVMQNPRHLVRRRGQEARLRCSPMKGHSHVYWYRQLPEEGLKFMVYLQKENIIDESGMPKERFSAEFPKEGPSILRIQQVVRGDSAAYFCASSPVSGAVDEQFFGPGTRLTVL.

The DNA of the CDR3 is TGTGCCAGCAGTTTATCGTCTAGCGGGGCGGGTGAGCAGTACTTC. This gives the protein CASSLSSSGAGEQYF. The chain combines TRBV27 with TRBJ2-7; 9 bases map to TRBD2. There are 15 residues in the CDR3. Germline V gives CDR1 MNHEY, CDR2 SMNVEV (reference sequence). J lost 7 bases, V lost 0 bases, and 7 bases had no gene match.

The J gene is TRBJ2-3, the V gene TRBV28; 8 positions agree with TRBD2. The CDR3 is made up of 14 amino acids. V lost 6 bases to trimming and J lost 4 bases; unmatched junction nucleotides: 6. Germline V gene lookup returns CDR1 MDHEN and CDR2 SYDVKM. CDR3 nucleotide sequence: TGTGCCAGCAGCGGGGGGGGCAGCGCAGATACGCAGTATTTT. Residues: CASSGGGSADTQYF.

J is TRBJ2-7 and V is TRBV7-3, with 12 bases that match TRBD2. The CDR3 sequence is 15 residues long. V shed 5 bases and J 5 bases; nucleotides not matched to a gene: 7. Germline V gives CDR1 SGHTA, CDR2 FQGTGA. The CDR3 is CASSLGLAGINEQYF. CDR3 DNA sequence: TGTGCCAGCAGCCTAGGACTAGCGGGAATCAACGAGCAGTACTTC.

The rearrangement joins TRBV24-1 to TRBJ2-1, with D uncertain. This CDR3 has 15 residues. Germline loops: CDR1 KGHDR, CDR2 SFDVKD. V was trimmed by 4 bases and J by 7 bases, leaving 16 bases between them. The CDR3 loop reads CATSDTRGMGNEQFF. CDR3 DNA sequence: TGTGCCACCAGTGACACGCGAGGCATGGGGAATGAGCAGTTCTTC.

The rearrangement joins TRBV4-1 to TRBJ2-3, with 9 positions matching TRBD2. The CDR3 has 16 residues. Trimming cost V 5 bases and J 0 bases; bases outside gene matches: 6. CDR1 and CDR2 from the germline V gene are MGHRA and YSYEKL. The CDR3 nucleotides are TGCGCCAGCAGCATCAGACTAGCGGCTAGCACAGATACGCAGTATTTT. Its protein is CASSIRLAASTDTQYF.

Here the CDR3 DNA reads TGTGCCAGCAGTGAAGCCCAGGGGCGAAGCGGGGAGCTGTTTTTT. Translation: CASSEAQGRSGELFF. The chain uses TRBV2 and TRBJ2-2; TRBD1 is a possible D gene (6 bases). This CDR3 contains 15 residues. Germline values: CDR1 SNHLY, CDR2 FYNNEI. Deletions cut 0 bases from V and 7 bases from J, with 12 bases between.

This chain joins TRBV7-3 and TRBJ2-7; a weak D match, TRBD2 (5 bases). The ends were cut back, 4 bases at V and 5 bases at J, with 15 bases in the middle. CDR3 size: 14 residues. The germline CDR1 and CDR2 sequences are SGHTA and FQGTGA. For the CDR3, the DNA is TGTGCCAGCAGCTCTGGACCCGCCGGGAACGAGCAGTACTTC. It is translated as CASSSGPAGNEQYF.

The chain has TRBV6-5 and TRBJ2-5; D gene uncertain. The CDR3 loop spans 12 amino acids. Germline V CDR1 and CDR2: MNHEY, SVGAGI. Trimming pared 5 bases from V and 0 bases from J, leaving 4 bases between. CDR3 protein: CASSRNQETQYF. The CDR3 nucleotides are TGTGCCAGCAGTCGGAACCAAGAGACCCAGTACTTC.

The chain recombines TRBV5-6 with TRBJ2-1; possibly TRBD1 for D (5 bases). The V and J ends lost 4 bases and 7 bases respectively, with 18 bases between them. CDR3 length: 15 residues. The germline V gene has CDR1 SGHDT and CDR2 YYEEEE. The CDR3 DNA follows: TGTGCCAGCAGCCCGGTGATCCAGGGTGAGAATGAGCAGTTCTTC. Its protein is CASSPVIQGENEQFF.

The chain is built from TRBV30 and TRBJ1-2; the D gene is possibly TRBD1 (5 bases). Germline V gene sequence: CDR1 GTSNPN, CDR2 SVGIG (reference sequence). Trimming removed 3 bases at V and 6 bases at J, with 23 bases between. The CDR3 is 16 residues long. The CDR3 sequence is CAWRDITSTPHNGYTF. The CDR3 DNA is TGTGCCTGGAGGGACATAACATCGACGCCACACAATGGCTACACCTTC.

This clone has only one observation. The gene calls are TRBV5-1 and TRBJ2-5; 12 positions agree with TRBD2. J gave up 3 bases and V 4 bases, and 7 bases lay outside the gene matches. The CDR3 spans 16 residues. The germline gives CDR1 SGHRS, CDR2 YFSETQ. The CDR3 DNA is TGCGCCAGCAGCCATCTAGCGGGAGGGCCTAAAGAGACCCAGTACTTC. Protein product: CASSHLAGGPKETQYF.

The genes are TRBV5-1 and TRBJ1-1; D gene unclear. The V end was cut by 2 bases, the J end by 4 bases, with 9 bases between. Germline V gene sequence: CDR1 SGHRS, CDR2 YFSETQ. This CDR3 region has 13 residues. DNA for the CDR3: TGCGCCAGCAGCTTTGGCGCAAGCACTGAAGCTTTCTTT. Translated: CASSFGASTEAFF.

The chain joins TRBV7-2 to TRBJ1-1; unclear D gene. With 1 base removed from V and 10 bases from J, the gap between germline ends came to 13 bases. CDR1 SGHTA and CDR2 FQGNSA come from the germline V gene. The CDR3 consists of 13 residues. The CDR3 sequence is CASSLEEGTGAFF. CDR3 sequence (DNA): TGTGCCAGCAGCTTAGAGGAGGGCACGGGAGCTTTCTTT.

This chain links TRBV11-2 with TRBJ2-7; TRBD2 matches at 9 bases. Trimming took 3 bases from V and 1 from J; bases not matched to a gene: 4. CDR3 length: 15 amino acids. Germline V gene lookup returns CDR1 SGHAT and CDR2 FQNNGV. The CDR3 sequence: CASSFSLAGSYEQYF. The CDR3 nucleotides read TGTGCCAGCAGCTTTTCACTAGCGGGTTCCTACGAGCAGTACTTC.

This rearrangement joins TRBV30 to TRBJ2-1; 11 bases match TRBD2. Looked up from germline, CDR1 is GTSNPN and CDR2 is SVGIG (reference sequence). The V segment lost 1 base and the J segment 9 bases; nucleotides outside the gene matches: 8. This CDR3 is 15 amino acids long. The CDR3 nucleotides are TGTGCCTGGAGTGATATAAGACTAGCGGGACGTGAGCAGTTCTTC. Its protein is CAWSDIRLAGREQFF.

The rearrangement uses TRBV5-1 and TRBJ2-7, with D possibly TRBD2 on 5 matching bases. Between the trimmed V and J ends, which lost 2 bases and 4 bases, there was a span of 10 bases. This CDR3 has 13 amino acids. Germline V gives CDR1 SGHRS, CDR2 YFSETQ. CDR3: CASSFVAPYEQYF. The CDR3 DNA is TGCGCCAGCAGCTTTGTAGCGCCTTACGAGCAGTACTTC.

V is TRBV12-5 and J is TRBJ2-3; 7 positions agree with TRBD2. CDR1 LGHNT and CDR2 FRNRAP come from the germline V gene. J lost 5 bases, V lost 3 bases, and 2 bases had no gene match. The CDR3 extends over 13 amino acids. The CDR3 region is CASGFIAGDTQYF. CDR3 sequence (DNA): TGTGCTAGTGGTTTCATAGCGGGAGATACGCAGTATTTT.

The J gene is TRBJ1-6, the V gene TRBV20-1; TRBD1 might be the D (5 bases). This CDR3 has 15 amino acids. Between the trimmed V and J ends, which lost 3 bases and 9 bases, there was a span of 18 bases. Germline CDR1 DFQATT, CDR2 SNEGSKA (reference sequence). CDR3 DNA sequence: TGCAGTGCTAGTACGGGAGCGGGGACTCTTTCACCCCTCCACTTT. It encodes CSASTGAGTLSPLHF.

This clone was picked up a small number of times. This chain links TRBV10-1 with TRBJ1-2, with unresolved D. The V gene's germline CDR1 is WNHNN and CDR2 SYGVQD (reference sequence). The CDR3 consists of 13 residues. V was trimmed by 0 bases and J by 5 bases, leaving 7 bases between them. This CDR3 is CASSESGRYGYTF. The DNA of the CDR3 is TGCGCCAGCAGTGAGTCTGGCCGGTATGGCTACACCTTC.

This chain links TRBV6-6 with TRBJ2-5; the D gene could be TRBD1 or TRBD2 (7 bases each). The CDR3 covers 15 residues. Germline V CDR1 and CDR2: MNHNY, SVGAGI (reference sequence). V lost 2 bases to trimming and J lost 5 bases, with 15 bases between them. CDR3 sequence (DNA): TGTGCCAGCAGTTACGTCCAGGGGGAGGGGGAGACCCAGTACTTC. This sequence encodes CASSYVQGEGETQYF.

V usage is TRBV5-1 and J usage is TRBJ1-3, with 9 bases fitting TRBD1. This CDR3 region has 16 residues. Germline V gene lookup returns CDR1 SGHRS and CDR2 YFSETQ. J lost 0 bases, V lost 4 bases, and 5 bases had no gene match. The CDR3 protein is CASSPTGGSSGNTIYF. In DNA form, the CDR3 reads TGCGCCAGCAGCCCGACAGGGGGAAGCTCTGGAAACACCATATATTTT.

The V call is TRBV15, the J call TRBJ2-7; D is possibly TRBD1 or TRBD2 (7 bases each). Trimming pared 2 bases from V and 2 bases from J, leaving 13 bases between. The CDR3 totals 15 residues. The V gene's germline CDR1 is LNHNV and CDR2 YYDKDF (reference sequence). CDR3 amino acids: CATSRYRGLTYEQYF. Written as DNA, the CDR3 is TGTGCCACCAGCAGATACAGGGGACTAACCTACGAGCAGTACTTC.